This is a list of T cell receptor beta chains from one sample in a study of Graves' ophthalmopathy and Graves' hyperthyroidism. One entry per CDR3 protein, called by TCRdb with MiXCR from the multiplex PCR reads. The profile shows 350,000 to 450,000 distinct CDR3 sequences, around 21% of them singletons. What was sequenced was peripheral blood. These receptor sequences come from a woman between 18 and 29 years old with stable Graves' hyperthyroidism. CDR3s leave out the opening cysteine and the closing phenylalanine or tryptophan. A row's size may be missing; if present it is once, few, many or a size class.

j_gene,abundance,v_gene,CDR3aa
TRBJ1-1,many,TRBV11-1,ASSLGGLAANTEAF
TRBJ1-2,many,TRBV12-3/TRBV12-4,ASSGVYGYT
TRBJ2-5,few,TRBV27,ASSPGTSGRPTQETQY
TRBJ2-2,.,TRBV12-3/TRBV12-4,ASRLAGGSTGELF
TRBJ1-2,once,TRBV12-3/TRBV12-4,ASSSRGTSGYT
TRBJ2-7,many,TRBV14,ASSPIGREQY
TRBJ2-5,many,TRBV3-1,ASSEPTSGYQETQY
TRBJ1-2,many,TRBV20-1,SAITGRGNDYGYT
TRBJ2-7,many,TRBV6-2/TRBV6-3,ASSAWAYEQY
TRBJ1-2,.,TRBV28,ASSLRKGYGYT
TRBJ2-7,many,TRBV6-2/TRBV6-3,ASSYRSGGGFGYEQY
TRBJ2-2,few,TRBV3-1,ASSQGADGTGELF
TRBJ1-6,.,TRBV12-3/TRBV12-4,ASSLGPLSSYNSPLH
TRBJ2-1,.,TRBV20-1,SVELVPEKF
TRBJ1-5,few,TRBV19,ASRTDRYSNQPQH
TRBJ2-6,.,TRBV15,ATSRGTGPGANVLT
TRBJ1-2,.,TRBV9,ASSVGQHNYGYT
TRBJ2-4,.,TRBV5-4,ASSRPGLAGGLNIKY
TRBJ2-2,.,TRBV7-8,ASSRVGGELF
TRBJ1-1,.,TRBV11-2,ASSYLTGGYTEAF
TRBJ1-3,.,TRBV12-3/TRBV12-4,ASSFAGQGTASSGNTIY
TRBJ1-2,many,TRBV30,ASLTQRANGYT
TRBJ2-2,many,TRBV20-1,SARTGGATGELF
TRBJ1-1,.,TRBV19,ASSFSGTETEAF